The clone carrying this TCR beta chain has just a few counts. The antigen is not known. Sample barcodes and UMIs were carried by the TCR alpha and TCR beta cDNA libraries that 5'RACE generated with constant-segment primers. TCRdb re-analysed the 5' RACE reads in MiXCR, keeping a single row per CDR3 protein. There are 120,000 to 150,000 distinct CDR3 sequences in the sample; 11% to 15% occur only once, and less than 30% lies in the top ten. These data originate in a study of T-cell memory formation after mild COVID-19. Overall study context: The two donors had largely donor-specific TCR clusters. Broader study findings: A subset of responding clones appeared in pre-infection memory, suggesting cross-reactive memory joined. CD4+ contracting clones were found mainly in CM and EM, and CD8+ ones in EMRA.

Trimming removed 2 bases at V and 10 bases at J, with 19 bases between. The CDR3 is 15 amino acids. Germline loops: CDR1 SGHDT, CDR2 YYEEEE. This TCR derives from an adult woman who had mild COVID-19 (a few samples of this study predate the infection). Cell type and time point are not known. Input material: PBMCs or a T cell subset sorted from them (not recorded which). The rearrangement uses TRBV5-6 and TRBJ2-1; D might be TRBD1 (5 bases). CDR3 protein: CASSLTREGLGEQFF. The CDR3 DNA reads TGTGCCAGCAGCTTAACCAGGGAAGGTCTCGGCGAGCAGTTCTTC.